The 27 T cell receptor beta chains below were found in one sample sequenced in a study of cytomegalovirus exposure and HLA in healthy donors. 13 Jbeta primers and 60 Vbeta primers were used for the PCR. TCRdb's table, derived via immunoSEQ multiplex PCR, lists solely in-frame clones and lacks some. The sample lists 180,000 or so clones, roughly 80% seen once, with about 1.4% in the top ten. Sequenced sample: PBMCs. These receptor sequences come from a girl aged 10 to 17 in good health and CMV-seropositive.

The chain has TRBV20-1 and TRBJ2-1; D not resolved. The CDR3 consists of 11 residues. From germline, CDR1 is DFQATT and CDR2 SNEGSKA (reference sequence). Between the trimmed V and J ends, which lost 8 bases and 3 bases, there was a span of 8 bases. The CDR3 sequence is CSLTDYNEQFF. CDR3 in DNA: TGCAGTTTGACTGACTACAATGAGCAGTTCTTC.

The V gene is TRBV30, the J gene TRBJ1-3; D unresolved. Germline-derived CDR1 and CDR2 are GTSNPN and SVGIG (reference sequence). The CDR3 is 16 residues long. Trimming pared 1 base from V and 4 bases from J, leaving 17 bases between. Written as DNA, the CDR3 is TGTGCCTGGAGTGGGATGGAACAGCCCCACGGAAACACCATATATTTT. The encoded protein is CAWSGMEQPHGNTIYF.

This chain connects TRBV9 to TRBJ2-1; 9 bases match TRBD2. The CDR3 totals 15 residues. Germline CDR1 and CDR2: SGDLS and YYNGEE. V trimming: 4 bases; J trimming: 4 bases; junction bases outside the gene matches: 6. CDR3: CASSLRLAAYNEQFF. DNA for the CDR3: TGTGCCAGCAGCCTCAGACTAGCGGCTTACAATGAGCAGTTCTTC.

The J gene is TRBJ2-3, the V gene TRBV7-3; weak D call: TRBD2 (5 bases). The CDR3 totals 15 residues. Germline V gives CDR1 SGHTA, CDR2 FQGTGA. V shed 4 bases and J shed 0 bases, with 11 bases lying between them. CDR3 nucleotides: TGTGCCAGCAGCTGGGAGCGGAGTAGCACAGATACGCAGTATTTT. Translated, it gives CASSWERSSTDTQYF.

The chain employs TRBV7-9 and TRBJ2-1; 7 bases are shared with TRBD2. Germline CDR1 and CDR2: SEHNR and FQNEAQ (reference sequence). J was trimmed by 2 bases and V by 5 bases; bases with no gene match: 6. This CDR3 comprises 15 residues. CDR3 nucleotides: TGTGCCAGCAGCATTACCGGACTAGCCTACAATGAGCAGTTCTTC. It translates to CASSITGLAYNEQFF. The whole variable domain, filled in from reference TRBV7-9 and TRBJ2-1, reads DTGVSQNPRHKITKRGQNVTFRCDPISEHNRLYWYRQTLGQGPEFLTYFQNEAQLEKSRLLSDRFSAERPKGSFSTLEIQRTEQGDSAMYLCASSITGLAYNEQFFGPGTRLTVL.

V gene TRBV5-1 combines with J gene TRBJ1-4; TRBD1 agrees at 10 bases. Looked up from germline, CDR1 is SGHRS and CDR2 is YFSETQ. This CDR3 is built from 16 residues. V lost 0 bases, J lost 3 bases, and 2 bases stayed unmatched. CDR3 residues: CASSLEGTGANEKLFF. The CDR3 DNA reads as TGCGCCAGCAGCTTGGAAGGGACAGGGGCTAATGAAAAACTGTTTTTT.

This chain connects TRBV19 to TRBJ1-4; D is unresolved. Germline CDR1 LNHDA, CDR2 SQIVND (reference sequence). Trimming shortened V by 3 bases and J by 7 bases, and 6 bases separated the two germline ends. The CDR3 is made up of 12 amino acids. The CDR3 protein is CASSMGGEKLFF. CDR3 DNA: TGTGCCAGTAGTATGGGAGGTGAAAAACTGTTTTTT.

There are a few counts of this clone. The V call is TRBV6-1, the J call TRBJ2-3; 7 nucleotides match TRBD2. J gave up 2 bases and V 8 bases, and 1 base lay outside the gene matches. Germline V lookup: CDR1 MNHNS, CDR2 SASEGT. The CDR3 contains 12 residues. The chain's CDR3 is CASRLATDTQYF. The CDR3 region has the DNA TGTGCCAGCCGACTAGCCACAGATACGCAGTATTTT.

J is TRBJ2-2 and V is TRBV5-4; TRBD2 matches 7 bases. The trim removed 0 bases at V and 3 bases at J, leaving 5 bases unmatched. The CDR3 runs to 16 residues. In germline, CDR1 is SGHNT, CDR2 YYREEE (reference sequence). Written as DNA, the CDR3 is TGTGCCAGCAGCTTGGGGGGGAGGGGAGACACCGGGGAGCTGTTTTTT. It yields the protein CASSLGGRGDTGELFF.

This clone was counted once. The genes are TRBV19 and TRBJ2-3; 8 nucleotides align to TRBD2. The germline V gene encodes CDR1 LNHDA and CDR2 SQIVND (reference sequence). V was pared by 3 bases and J by 0 bases, with 5 bases of the junction left unmatched. CDR3 size: 16 residues. The CDR3 DNA sequence: TGTGCCAGTAGTATCACTAGCGGATATAGCACAGATACGCAGTATTTT. Protein: CASSITSGYSTDTQYF.

The gene calls are TRBV19 and TRBJ1-5; possible D gene TRBD1, 6 bases. Germline V gene sequence: CDR1 LNHDA, CDR2 SQIVND (reference sequence). The V end lost 6 bases, the J end lost 3 bases, and 21 bases lay between the germline ends. The CDR3 totals 17 residues. The CDR3 sequence: CASSRGHLKVVNQPQHF. CDR3 DNA sequence: TGTGCCAGTAGCAGGGGCCACTTAAAAGTCGTCAATCAGCCCCAGCATTTT.

The chain recombines TRBV10-1 with TRBJ2-5, with 10 nucleotides matching TRBD2. Trimming cost V 7 bases and J 4 bases; bases outside gene matches: 9. This CDR3 spans 15 amino acids. The V gene's germline CDR1 is WNHNN and CDR2 SYGVQD (reference sequence). The CDR3 reads CASKGVSGRSETQYF. CDR3 coding DNA: TGCGCCAGCAAGGGAGTTAGCGGGAGGTCAGAGACCCAGTACTTC.

This clone has just one count. The chain carries TRBV25-1 and TRBJ2-5; the D is unclear. The germline V gene encodes CDR1 MGHDK and CDR2 SYGVNS. The V and J ends lost 4 bases and 2 bases respectively, with 14 bases between them. CDR3 size: 15 residues. The DNA of the CDR3 is TGTGCCAGCAGTGCGTTAGCACCGAAGCAAGAGACCCAGTACTTC. Amino acids: CASSALAPKQETQYF.

The chain has TRBV6-1 and TRBJ2-7; D not resolved. The CDR3 sequence is 10 residues long. Germline loops: CDR1 MNHNS, CDR2 SASEGT. V lost 7 bases and J 3 bases, leaving 4 bases between the germline ends. CDR3 residues: CASNGYEQYF. CDR3 in DNA: TGTGCCAGCAACGGCTACGAGCAGTACTTC.

The chain recombines TRBV30 with TRBJ2-7, with D possibly TRBD1 on 6 matching bases. The CDR3 loop spans 11 amino acids. Germline-derived CDR1 and CDR2 are GTSNPN and SVGIG (reference sequence). V gave up 6 bases and J gave up 4 bases, with 10 bases separating them. The CDR3 region is CACRDTYEQYF. The CDR3 DNA reads as TGTGCCTGCCGGGACACTTACGAGCAGTACTTC. The variable domain in full, with the rest retrieved from reference TRBV30 and TRBJ2-7, is SQTIHQWPATLVQPVGSPLSLECTVEGTSNPNLYWYRQAAGRGLQLLFYSVGIGQISSEVPQNLSASRPQDRQFILSSKKLLLSDSGFYLCACRDTYEQYFGPGTRLTVT.

V gene TRBV9 combines with J gene TRBJ1-3; D unclear. The CDR3 sequence is 15 residues long. Germline V gene sequence: CDR1 SGDLS, CDR2 YYNGEE. Between the trimmed V and J ends, which lost 0 bases and 0 bases, there was a span of 7 bases. CDR3 loop: CASSVGLSSGNTIYF. In nucleotides, the CDR3 is TGTGCCAGCAGCGTAGGACTGAGCTCTGGAAACACCATATATTTT.

The chain combines TRBV30 with TRBJ2-5; D might be TRBD2 (6 bases). The CDR3 loop spans 13 amino acids. Trimming left V 5 bases short and J 3 bases short, with 13 bases between. Per the germline V gene, CDR1 is GTSNPN and CDR2 is SVGIG (reference sequence). Here the CDR3 reads CAWGWRREETQYF. The CDR3 nucleotides read TGTGCCTGGGGCTGGCGGAGGGAAGAGACCCAGTACTTC.

The chain links TRBV30 to TRBJ2-7; 8 bases align to TRBD1. The CDR3 spans 13 residues. Unmatched junction bases numbered 7, after V lost 2 bases and J lost 7 bases. Germline V gene data show CDR1 as GTSNPN and CDR2 as SVGIG (reference sequence). The CDR3 spells CAWSFPGGFEQYF. CDR3 sequence (DNA): TGTGCCTGGAGTTTCCCAGGGGGCTTTGAGCAGTACTTC. Combining the CDR3 with reference TRBV30 and TRBJ2-7 gives the whole variable domain SQTIHQWPATLVQPVGSPLSLECTVEGTSNPNLYWYRQAAGRGLQLLFYSVGIGQISSEVPQNLSASRPQDRQFILSSKKLLLSDSGFYLCAWSFPGGFEQYFGPGTRLTVT.

The rearrangement joins TRBV5-1 to TRBJ2-1; 12 nucleotides match TRBD2. The CDR3 is 21 amino acids. The germline CDR1 and CDR2 sequences are SGHRS and YFSETQ. The ends lost 7 bases at V and 10 bases at J; junction bases unmatched: 30. The CDR3 DNA is TGCGCCAGCCCGCCCCTCGGAAACCGCGTTCCGGGACTAGCGGGCGAACCCGAGCAGTTCTTC. Translated, it gives CASPPLGNRVPGLAGEPEQFF.

There are a few counts of this clone. The chain is built from TRBV6-1 and TRBJ2-1; a possible D gene is TRBD1 (6 bases). Germline loops: CDR1 MNHNS, CDR2 SASEGT. The V gene lost 1 base and the J gene lost 8 bases, with 12 bases spanning the gap. The CDR3 spans 14 residues. The CDR3 nucleotides are TGTGCCAGCAGTGAAGGGCAGGGGTCAGATGAGCAGTTCTTC. It codes for CASSEGQGSDEQFF.

V usage is TRBV18 and J usage is TRBJ1-5; D is ambiguous. Germline loops: CDR1 KGHSH, CDR2 LQKENI. V lost 6 bases, J lost 5 bases, and 11 bases lay in between. CDR3 size: 13 residues. The CDR3 loop reads CASSFSQDQPQHF. CDR3 DNA: TGTGCCAGCTCCTTTTCCCAGGATCAGCCCCAGCATTTT. The full variable domain, in which reference TRBV18 and TRBJ1-5 provide the parts outside the CDR3, is NAGVMQNPRHLVRRRGQEARLRCSPMKGHSHVYWYRQLPEEGLKFMVYLQKENIIDESGMPKERFSAEFPKEGPSILRIQQVVRGDSAAYFCASSFSQDQPQHFGDGTRLSIL.

This chain links TRBV10-3 with TRBJ2-1; a weak D match, TRBD2 (6 bases). Trimming cost V 6 bases and J 12 bases, with 24 bases left between them. Germline assignment: CDR1 ENHRY and CDR2 SYGVKD. The CDR3 has 15 amino acids. In DNA, the CDR3 is TGTGCCATCAGCCCACCGGGAGTCCAAATGAAGGGGCAGTTCTTC. It encodes CAISPPGVQMKGQFF.

This chain connects TRBV6-1 to TRBJ1-1; 7 nucleotides agree with TRBD1. Germline CDR1 is MNHNS and CDR2 is SASEGT. CDR3 length: 14 residues. J gave up 5 bases and V 6 bases, and 9 bases lay outside the gene matches. The CDR3 DNA is TGTGCCAGCAGACCAGGGGGTGGAGGTACTGAAGCTTTCTTT. Translation gives CASRPGGGGTEAFF.

The chain combines TRBV7-2 with TRBJ2-7, with 8 bases fitting TRBD2. Germline V gene lookup returns CDR1 SGHTA and CDR2 FQGNSA. V dropped 3 bases and J dropped 1; count of bases not matched to a gene: 8. The CDR3 contains 16 residues. The CDR3 nucleotides are TGTGCCAGCAGCTTGCGGCCCGGGACTAGGTCCTACGAGCAGTACTTC. Protein product: CASSLRPGTRSYEQYF.

This rearrangement joins TRBV13 to TRBJ1-3, with D possibly TRBD1 on 6 matching bases. The V and J ends lost 2 bases and 1 base respectively, with 9 bases between them. Germline V gives CDR1 PRHDT, CDR2 FYEKMQ (reference sequence). The CDR3 is made up of 15 amino acids. For the CDR3, the DNA is TGTGCCAGCAGCTTACTTACAGGGTCTGGAAACACCATATATTTT. Amino acid sequence: CASSLLTGSGNTIYF.

V gene TRBV9 combines with J gene TRBJ2-3, with a tentative D call TRBD2 (5 bases). CDR3 length equals 14 residues. From germline, CDR1 is SGDLS and CDR2 YYNGEE. Trimming removed 7 bases from V and 4 bases from J, with 16 bases in between. CDR3 coding DNA: TGTGCCAGCTCCGGTTCTAGCTTTGCAGATACGCAGTATTTT. It is translated as CASSGSSFADTQYF.

The chain couples TRBV5-1 to TRBJ1-5, with 9 bases that match TRBD1. This CDR3 has 17 residues. Germline trimming cut 2 bases from V and 2 bases from J; bases unmatched to any gene: 8. Germline assignment: CDR1 SGHRS and CDR2 YFSETQ. The CDR3 reads CASSFGDRADGNQPQHF. For the CDR3, the DNA is TGCGCCAGCAGCTTCGGGGACAGGGCAGACGGCAATCAGCCCCAGCATTTT.